Sequencing of this T cell receptor (beta chain) was carried out in a study of cytomegalovirus exposure and HLA in healthy donors. General observations from the study: First-cohort TCR clusters tended to co-occur in the 90 to 150 validation repertoires, a later analysis found. Reports described diagnosis of cytomegalovirus status by the classifier as highly specific and sensitive.

Assay: immunoSEQ multiplex PCR; the TCRdb copy retains only in-frame clones and omits some. This sample carries 100,000 to 150,000 clones, about 88% of them seen once, and the ten largest clones take around 1.1%. J was trimmed by 5 bases and V by 7 bases; bases with no gene match: 6. From germline, CDR1 is SQVTM and CDR2 ANQGSEA. The CDR3 spans 13 residues. Turning to this clone: The antigen is not known.

The specimen sequenced was PBMCs. This chain links TRBV29-1 with TRBJ2-3, with 10 bases identical to TRBD1. This clonotype was obtained from a young woman in good health and CMV-seronegative. The CDR3: CSAEGTGVDTQYF. In DNA form, the CDR3 reads TGCAGCGCCGAAGGGACAGGGGTAGATACGCAGTATTTT.